A single sample is the source of the 15 T cell receptor beta chains below, sequenced in a study of blood T cell repertoires in COVID-19 (dated by TCRdb to about 2020). Libraries were prepared through the immunoSEQ multiplex PCR assay. Not all clones reach the TCRdb copy of this immuneACCESS table, which keeps in-frame sequences only. Checked studies attribute under half of the gap to unresolved V genes and leave the rest unexplained. Recorded for this sample are about 400,000 clones; roughly 87% of them occurred a single time. Jointly, the top ten make up about 2.7% of the sample. The sequencing input was PBMCs or T cells enriched from blood (not recorded which). These receptors came from a woman younger than 45 who had recovered from COVID-19.

The CDR3 sequence: CASSWGTGANIQYF. The CDR3 DNA is TGTGCCAGCAGCTGGGGGACAGGGGCAAACATTCAGTACTTC. V is TRBV5-6 and J is TRBJ2-4; TRBD1 matches at 10 bases. The V and J ends lost 3 bases and 6 bases, in that order; junction bases with no gene match: 3. Germline V lookup: CDR1 SGHDT, CDR2 YYEEEE. This CDR3 contains 14 residues. Full variable domain (remainder filled in from reference TRBV5-6 and TRBJ2-4): DAGVTQSPTHLIKTRGQQVTLRCSPKSGHDTVSWYQQALGQGPQFIFQYYEEEERQRGNFPDRFSGHQFPNYSSELNVNALLLGDSALYLCASSWGTGANIQYFGAGTRLSVL.

This clone appeared once. The chain employs TRBV7-2 and TRBJ1-1; D may be TRBD1 (5 bases). The CDR3 has 16 amino acids. Trimming removed 0 bases at V and 3 bases at J, with 14 bases between. Per the germline V gene, CDR1 is SGHTA and CDR2 is FQGNSA. CDR3 nucleotide sequence: TGTGCCAGCAGCTTAGCGGAGGGGTATCAGGACACTGAAGCTTTCTTT. Translated, it gives CASSLAEGYQDTEAFF.

The rearrangement uses TRBV24-1 and TRBJ2-6; unclear D gene. V was trimmed by 3 bases and J by 0 bases, leaving 8 bases between them. This CDR3 comprises 16 residues. Germline loops: CDR1 KGHDR, CDR2 SFDVKD. The CDR3 DNA is TGTGCCACCAGTGATACGACAAGCTCTGGGGCCAACGTCCTGACTTTC. Amino acids: CATSDTTSSGANVLTF.

The CDR3 DNA is TGTGCCAGCAGCCCCGGGGACAGGGGGTATTCCACTGAAGCTTTCTTT. It encodes CASSPGDRGYSTEAFF. The chain recombines TRBV7-9 with TRBJ1-1, with 11 positions matching TRBD1. The V and J ends lost 5 bases and 4 bases, in that order; junction bases with no gene match: 9. Germline V gives CDR1 SEHNR, CDR2 FQNEAQ (reference sequence). The CDR3 extends over 16 amino acids.

The rearrangement links TRBV2 to TRBJ1-6; D possibly corresponds to TRBD1 (5 bases). Trimming removed 11 bases from V and 10 bases from J, with 15 bases in between. The CDR3 length is 12 residues. Per germline, CDR1 SNHLY and CDR2 FYNNEI. CDR3 in amino acids: CASRRVRSPLHF. The CDR3 bases are TGTGCCTCCCGCAGGGTTCGATCACCCCTCCACTTT.

Only one count was recorded for this clone. This chain uses TRBV5-1 with TRBJ1-2; D is unclear. Trimming removed 6 bases at V and 5 bases at J, with 8 bases between. The CDR3 contains 11 residues. The germline V gene has CDR1 SGHRS and CDR2 YFSETQ. The CDR3 DNA sequence: TGCGCCAGCAATTCCGTTTATGGCTACACCTTC. Amino acid sequence: CASNSVYGYTF.

In this sample, this clone turned up a few times. The gene calls are TRBV2 and TRBJ2-7, with 7 nucleotides matching TRBD2. J was trimmed by 4 bases and V by 4 bases; bases with no gene match: 7. Germline lookup yields CDR1 SNHLY and CDR2 FYNNEI. The CDR3 sequence is 14 residues long. CDR3 in DNA: TGTGCCAGCAGTGTGAGAAGCGGGACTTACGAGCAGTACTTC. This translates into CASSVRSGTYEQYF.

This clone was counted once. This chain links TRBV2 with TRBJ2-7; D might be TRBD2 (5 bases). CDR3 length equals 19 residues. The germline V and J ends were trimmed by 1 base and 9 bases, with 31 bases remaining between them. Germline CDR1 SNHLY, CDR2 FYNNEI. CDR3 sequence: CASSEGEGTILLQGLGQYF. The CDR3 nucleotides read TGTGCCAGCAGTGAAGGAGAGGGCACGATATTACTTCAAGGCTTGGGGCAGTACTTC.

The V gene is TRBV12-3 or TRBV12-4, the J gene TRBJ2-5; 7 nucleotides line up with TRBD2. The CDR3 length is 13 residues. With 6 bases clipped from V and 4 bases from J, the junction kept 5 bases outside the gene matches. CDR3 nucleotide sequence: TGTGCCAGCAGCCGCGGACTAGGAGAGACCCAGTACTTC. This sequence encodes CASSRGLGETQYF.

As to this clone: The sample holds other DNA sequences that translate to the same CDR3. V gene TRBV9 combines with J gene TRBJ2-3, with a tentative D call TRBD2 (5 bases). V was cut by 1 base and J by 0 bases, with 9 bases left in between. This CDR3 comprises 15 residues. The V gene's germline CDR1 is SGDLS and CDR2 YYNGEE. This CDR3 reads CASSVISGSTDTQYF. The CDR3 DNA reads as TGTGCCAGCAGCGTAATCAGCGGTAGCACAGATACGCAGTATTTT.

V and J are TRBV14 and TRBJ2-1, with 11 bases matching TRBD1. V was pared by 4 bases and J by 3 bases, with 5 bases of the junction left unmatched. The CDR3 is 16 amino acids. From germline, CDR1 is SGHDN and CDR2 FVKESK. The CDR3 reads CASSPLGTGGYNEQFF. In DNA form, the CDR3 reads TGTGCCAGCAGCCCTCTGGGGACAGGGGGCTACAATGAGCAGTTCTTC.

The chain uses TRBV5-1 and TRBJ2-5; 11 nucleotides line up with TRBD2. Germline CDR1 reads SGHRS; CDR2 reads YFSETQ. The length of the CDR3 is 16 residues. V was clipped by 0 bases and J by 2 bases; unmatched bases: 3. The CDR3 sequence: CASSLEASGGQETQYF. CDR3 nucleotide sequence: TGCGCCAGCAGCTTGGAGGCTAGCGGGGGGCAAGAGACCCAGTACTTC.

This clone was counted only a few times. The V and J genes are TRBV27 and TRBJ2-2; no reliable D call. This CDR3 spans 13 amino acids. The V and J ends lost 5 bases and 0 bases respectively, with 4 bases between them. Looked up from germline, CDR1 is MNHEY and CDR2 is SMNVEV (reference sequence). The CDR3 loop is CASSPTNTGELFF. CDR3 coding DNA: TGTGCCAGCAGTCCCACGAACACCGGGGAGCTGTTTTTT.

The chain employs TRBV7-9 and TRBJ1-5; no firm D call. With 5 bases removed from V and 1 base from J, the gap between germline ends came to 18 bases. The CDR3 has 17 amino acids. Germline-derived CDR1 and CDR2 are SEHNR and FQNEAQ (reference sequence). The CDR3 spells CASSPAAPPTSNQPQHF. CDR3 coding DNA: TGTGCCAGCAGCCCAGCGGCGCCCCCGACAAGCAATCAGCCCCAGCATTTT.

This chain links TRBV7-3 with TRBJ2-1; 11 bases agree with TRBD1. Unmatched junction bases numbered 0, after V lost 2 bases and J lost 6 bases. The CDR3 has 14 residues. Looked up from germline, CDR1 is SGHTA and CDR2 is FQGTGA. The CDR3, as DNA: TGTGCCAGCAGCTTAGGGACAGGGGGCAATGAGCAGTTCTTC. Translation: CASSLGTGGNEQFF.